This TCR beta chain was recorded in a study of cytomegalovirus exposure and HLA in healthy donors. Overall study findings and caveats: TCR association rates varied by HLA locus in a later analysis, with DRB1 highest and HLA-C lowest. In a later analysis, a missense DCLRE1C variant was linked to TCR beta V- and J-gene trimming. In vitro testing confirmed three CMV-associated chains as specific for CMV antigens. Most subjects had HLA-A and HLA-B alleles reportedly predicted accurately by TCR beta sequences.

V was cut by 0 bases and J by 7 bases, with 14 bases left in between. The length of the CDR3 is 15 residues. Germline assignment: CDR1 SGHNT and CDR2 YYREEE (reference sequence). Remarks on this clone: Its antigen is currently unknown.

Primers: 60 Vbeta forward and 13 Jbeta reverse. Measured with immunoSEQ multiplex PCR; TCRdb has only the in-frame clones, and not every one. The sample includes some 150,000 clones, 64% of them seen just once. The TCR was taken from a woman in her 40s in good health and CMV-seronegative. This chain uses TRBV5-4 with TRBJ1-3, with D perhaps matching TRBD1 (5 bases). Source material: PBMCs. DNA for the CDR3: TGTGCCAGCAGCTTGGAGAAGGGGCTCGGGAACACCATATATTTT. Its protein is CASSLEKGLGNTIYF.